This TCR beta chain was profiled in a study of regulatory T cells in long-lasting Graves disease. Notes on this clonotype: It may be a read error: a sequence one base away is much more abundant.

Relying on iRepertoire HTBI primers and Arm-PCR of CDR3 regions, the team built TCR beta libraries. TCRdb called the multiplex PCR reads again in MiXCR, with one record for every CDR3 protein. Of around 460,000 distinct CDR3 sequences in the sample, 20% to 25% were seen once. Regarding time point: persistent/refractory GD, antithyroid drugs over 5 years with positive TRAb. RNA from PBMCs was the source of the TCR library. This sequence was found in a female donor with Graves disease. Sequencing used peripheral blood mononuclear cells (PBMCs), obtained when the disease was refractory, from a patient treated with antithyroid drugs.

CDR3 loop: CASSNPGTGGETQYF. The CDR3 DNA sequence: TGTGCCAGTAGCAACCCCGGGACGGGGGGAGAGACCCAGTACTTC. This rearrangement joins TRBV19 to TRBJ2-5; 7 nucleotides align to TRBD2. CDR3 length: 15 residues. V trimming: 6 bases; J trimming: 4 bases; junction bases outside the gene matches: 11. Looked up from germline, CDR1 is LNHDA and CDR2 is SQIVND (reference sequence). The variable domain in full, with the rest retrieved from reference TRBV19 and TRBJ2-5, is DGGITQSPKYLFRKEGQNVTLSCEQNLNHDAMYWYRQDPGQGLRLIYYSQIVNDFQKGDIAEGYSVSREKKESFPLTVTSAQKNPTAFYLCASSNPGTGGETQYFGPGTRLLVL.